This is a list of T cell receptor beta chains from one sample in a study of CD8+CD57+ T cells in acquired aplastic anemia. TCRdb called the reads again in MiXCR, with one record for every CDR3 protein. The sample lists 50,000 or so distinct CDR3 sequences; roughly three fifths were seen once. Sequencing was performed on sorted CD4+, CD8+, or CD8+CD57+ T cells (not recorded which) from PBMCs. These receptors came from a human donor with aplastic anemia. Each CDR3 is given with its conserved first and last residue. A D gene is named only where the DNA matches it firmly. Size values are once, few and many counts, or a class for expanded clones, and some rows have none.

>TRBV19|NA|TRBJ1-2|NA
CASSHLGVTYGYTF
TGTGCCAGTAGTCATTTAGGGGTTACGTATGGCTACACCTTC
>TRBV6-2/TRBV6-3|NA|TRBJ2-2|TRBD2
CASSDGLAETGELFF
TGTGCCAGCAGTGATGGTCTAGCGGAAACCGGGGAGCTGTTTTTT
>TRBV5-1|many|TRBJ2-7|NA
CASSLWGADEQYF
TGCGCCAGCAGCTTGTGGGGGGCTGACGAGCAGTACTTC
>TRBV2|NA|TRBJ2-1|NA
CASSVQGKLSYSSYNEQFF
TGTGCCAGCAGTGTACAGGGTAAGCTGTCCTACTCCTCCTACAATGAGCAGTTCTTC
>TRBV2|NA|TRBJ2-5|NA
CASTRGETQYF
TGTGCCAGCACACGGGGAGAGACCCAGTACTTC
>TRBV25-1|NA|TRBJ1-2|NA
CASSTTRRGEGYTF
TGTGCCAGCAGCACCACTAGGCGGGGAGAGGGCTACACCTTC
>TRBV19|NA|TRBJ2-7|TRBD1
CASSGGTGDEQYF
TGTGCCAGTTCCGGCGGGACAGGGGACGAGCAGTACTTC
>TRBV24-1|NA|TRBJ2-1|NA
CATSDLQAGSGEQFF
TGTGCCACCAGTGATTTGCAGGCAGGGAGCGGTGAGCAGTTCTTC
>TRBV10-3|few|TRBJ1-4|TRBD1
CAIRGTGNTTNEKLFF
TGTGCCATCAGAGGGACAGGGAACACAACTAATGAAAAACTGTTTTTT
>TRBV7-2|NA|TRBJ2-7|NA
CASSHGTEQYF
TGCGCCAGCAGCCACGGGACAGAGCAGTACTTC
>TRBV11-1|NA|TRBJ2-7|NA
CASSKGLSYEQYF
TGTGCCAGCAGTAAGGGTCTCTCCTACGAGCAGTACTTC
>TRBV7-9|medium-sized|TRBJ2-7|TRBD1
CASSPRTGENEQYF
TGTGCCAGCAGCCCCAGGACAGGAGAGAACGAGCAGTACTTC
>TRBV10-3|many|TRBJ1-3|TRBD1
CAISELGTEFSGNTIYF
TGTGCCATCAGTGAGTTGGGGACAGAGTTTTCTGGAAACACCATATATTTT
>TRBV5-1|once|TRBJ1-6|NA
CASSFEAPEGTPLHF
TGCGCCAGCAGCTTCGAAGCCCCCGAGGGCACACCCCTCCACTTT
>TRBV15|NA|TRBJ1-1|NA
CATSSRETGNTEAFF
TGTGCCACCAGCAGCCGTGAGACGGGAAACACTGAAGCTTTCTTT